The TCR beta chain described here comes from a study of PD-1 blockade in classical Hodgkin lymphoma. Repertoires were generated with immunoSEQ multiplex PCR, while TCRdb's copy carries only in-frame clones and drops some. The sample yields tens of thousands of clones, around 78% seen once. Documented time point: cycle 4 day 1 (C4D1), after more than five weeks of nivolumab. Each patient experienced a relapse that followed autologous stem cell transplantation, and brentuximab vedotin exposure varied. The TCR originated in a human donor with classical Hodgkin lymphoma. The material was peripheral blood mononuclear cells (PBMCs), obtained before the fourth cycle of nivolumab.

The CDR3 sequence is CASSARQGGYTF. The DNA of the CDR3 is TGTGCCAGCAGCGCCCGACAGGGGGGCTACACCTTC. The chain joins TRBV4-2 to TRBJ1-2; 8 bases match TRBD1. Per germline, CDR1 LGHNA and CDR2 YNFKEQ. The V and J ends lost 5 bases and 8 bases, in that order; junction bases with no gene match: 4. The length of the CDR3 is 12 residues.